A single sample gave rise to the 21 T cell receptor beta chains below, sequenced in a study of T cells in Graves' hyperthyroidism and ophthalmopathy. Amplification targeted TCR beta CDR3 regions from RNA transcripts. First-round RT-PCR of the TCR CDR3 relied on the HTBI primer set. MiXCR was run by TCRdb on the multiplex PCR reads, yielding one entry per CDR3 protein. The top ten hold approximately 8% of the sample, which has under 450,000 distinct CDR3 sequences, around 16% seen once. The sample consisted of blood. The receptors shown here come from a young woman with Graves' hyperthyroidism.

This clonotype was seen ten or more times. The rearrangement links TRBV7-9 to TRBJ2-7; D possibly corresponds to TRBD1 (6 bases). The CDR3 sequence is 14 residues long. The V and J ends lost 3 bases and 0 bases respectively, with 9 bases between them. Germline V gives CDR1 SEHNR, CDR2 FQNEAQ (reference sequence). As DNA, the CDR3 is TGTGCCAGCAGCTTCCTGGACAGCTCCTACGAGCAGTACTTC. This encodes CASSFLDSSYEQYF.

Many counts were recorded for this clonotype. The chain is built from TRBV29-1 and TRBJ2-7, with 8 bases lining up with TRBD1. J gave up 0 bases and V 7 bases, and 8 bases lay outside the gene matches. CDR1 SQVTM and CDR2 ANQGSEA come from the germline V gene. The CDR3 loop spans 14 amino acids. DNA of the CDR3: TGCAGCGCCTTGGACAGGGAAGACTCCTACGAGCAGTACTTC. Amino acids: CSALDREDSYEQYF.

This chain links TRBV2 with TRBJ1-1, with TRBD1 matching 7 bases. Trimming cost V 11 bases and J 1 base; bases outside gene matches: 10. The germline CDR1 and CDR2 sequences are SNHLY and FYNNEI. The CDR3 runs to 14 residues. The CDR3 region is CAALYGTANTEAFF. The CDR3 DNA reads as TGTGCCGCCCTTTACGGGACAGCGAACACTGAAGCTTTCTTT.

This clonotype was seen at least ten times. The genes are TRBV6-1 and TRBJ2-2; 12 bases are a match to TRBD2. V lost 8 bases, J lost 6 bases, and 10 bases stayed unmatched. Per the germline V gene, CDR1 is MNHNS and CDR2 is SASEGT. This CDR3 has 16 amino acids. The DNA of the CDR3 is TGTGCCAGCCTTGGTGTGGGACTAGCGGGCGCCGGGGAGCTGTTTTTT. The encoded protein is CASLGVGLAGAGELFF.

This clonotype showed up many times. V gene TRBV11-2 combines with J gene TRBJ2-1, with 8 nucleotides matching TRBD2. J gave up 0 bases and V 5 bases, and 9 bases lay outside the gene matches. There are 17 residues in the CDR3. CDR1 and CDR2 from the germline V gene are SGHAT and FQNNGV. CDR3 amino acids: CASSPAGGLSSYNEQFF. CDR3 coding DNA: TGTGCCAGCAGCCCGGCGGGGGGCCTTAGCTCCTACAATGAGCAGTTCTTC.

In its sample, this clonotype was seen many times. The chain uses TRBV7-3 and TRBJ1-2; tentatively, D is TRBD1 (6 bases). Trimming took off 5 bases at V and 8 bases at J, with 18 bases between the two ends. There are 14 residues in the CDR3. Germline CDR1 SGHTA, CDR2 FQGTGA. The CDR3 nucleotides are TGTGCCAGCAGCCCCTCAACAGGGTCCGTCGGCTACACCTTC. Its translation: CASSPSTGSVGYTF.

J is TRBJ2-3 and V is TRBV11-1, with TRBD1 identical over 8 bases. Germline CDR1 and CDR2: SGHAT and FQDESV (reference sequence). V lost 3 bases, J lost 5 bases, and 10 bases stayed unmatched. The CDR3 is 16 residues long. CDR3 coding DNA: TGTGCCAGCAGCTTGGCAGGGGGCGCTCGCGGAGATACGCAGTATTTT. It specifies CASSLAGGARGDTQYF.

CDR3 DNA sequence: TGTGCCAGCAGCGTAGGGAACCGAGCAGCACACGAGCAGTACTTC. This gives the protein CASSVGNRAAHEQYF. The chain uses TRBV9 and TRBJ2-7; D gene unclear. This CDR3 spans 15 amino acids. The germline V and J ends were trimmed by 0 bases and 5 bases, with 15 bases remaining between them. Germline CDR1 is SGDLS and CDR2 is YYNGEE.

In its sample, this clonotype was seen many times. The rearrangement joins TRBV27 to TRBJ2-1, with D possibly matching TRBD2 (5 bases). The V end was cut by 3 bases, the J end by 2 bases, with 11 bases between. The germline V gene has CDR1 MNHEY and CDR2 SMNVEV (reference sequence). CDR3 size: 15 residues. This chain's CDR3 is CASSFRGWPYNEQFF. In DNA, the CDR3 is TGTGCCAGCAGTTTCAGAGGGTGGCCCTACAATGAGCAGTTCTTC.

The rearrangement uses TRBV19 and TRBJ2-7, with D tentatively TRBD1 or TRBD2 (5 bases each). The CDR3 runs 16 residues. Germline assignment: CDR1 LNHDA and CDR2 SQIVND (reference sequence). Trimming left V 1 base short and J 2 bases short, with 15 bases between. CDR3 in DNA: TGTGCCAGTAGTATAGGCGATGGACCGGGACCCTACGAGCAGTACTTC. Translating it yields CASSIGDGPGPYEQYF.

This clonotype was found many times. The CDR3, as DNA: TGTGCCAGCAGCGCAAAGATGACTAGCGGGGGTTACGAGCAGTACTTC. Amino acids: CASSAKMTSGGYEQYF. This sequence joins TRBV7-9 and TRBJ2-7; TRBD2 agrees at 12 bases. This CDR3 is 16 amino acids long. CDR1 is SEHNR and CDR2 is FQNEAQ in the germline V gene (reference sequence). V trimming: 5 bases; J trimming: 4 bases; junction bases outside the gene matches: 9.

This clonotype was seen more than once but under ten times. This chain uses TRBV29-1 with TRBJ2-2, with 7 positions matching TRBD2. This CDR3 region has 17 residues. The ends lost 7 bases at V and 4 bases at J; junction bases unmatched: 18. From germline, CDR1 is SQVTM and CDR2 ANQGSEA. CDR3 region: CSAEIGGAGRSTGELFF. The CDR3 nucleotides are TGCAGCGCCGAGATCGGGGGAGCCGGGAGGAGCACCGGGGAGCTGTTTTTT.

The genes are TRBV19 and TRBJ2-1; D gene uncertain. The germline V and J ends were trimmed by 8 bases and 1 base, with 3 bases remaining between them. Germline V lookup: CDR1 LNHDA, CDR2 SQIVND (reference sequence). The CDR3 contains 11 residues. The CDR3 region has the DNA TGTGCCAGTGGATCCTACAATGAGCAGTTCTTC. Its protein product is CASGSYNEQFF.

This clonotype was counted ten times or more. The CDR3 reads CASSIGASYEQYF. The DNA of the CDR3 is TGTGCCAGCTCAATCGGGGCTTCCTACGAGCAGTACTTC. The gene calls are TRBV12-3 or TRBV12-4 and TRBJ2-7; D might be TRBD1 or TRBD2, each matching 5 bases. The CDR3 runs to 13 residues. V lost 8 bases and J lost 1, with 12 bases in between.

This clonotype was seen a few times. The V call is TRBV30, the J call TRBJ2-7, with TRBD1 matching 8 bases. Per the germline V gene, CDR1 is GTSNPN and CDR2 is SVGIG (reference sequence). This CDR3 contains 13 residues. V lost 4 bases to trimming and J lost 6 bases; unmatched junction nucleotides: 8. CDR3 nucleotide sequence: TGTGCCTGGACCCAGGGGGCTTGGGGCGAGCAGTACTTC. As protein: CAWTQGAWGEQYF. Drawing the rest from reference TRBV30 and TRBJ2-7, the complete variable domain is SQTIHQWPATLVQPVGSPLSLECTVEGTSNPNLYWYRQAAGRGLQLLFYSVGIGQISSEVPQNLSASRPQDRQFILSSKKLLLSDSGFYLCAWTQGAWGEQYFGPGTRLTVT.

This clonotype showed up just a few times. This chain connects TRBV24-1 to TRBJ2-5, with D perhaps TRBD1 (6 bases). The germline CDR1 and CDR2 sequences are KGHDR and SFDVKD. Trimming left V 9 bases short and J 5 bases short, with 18 bases between. The CDR3 is made up of 14 amino acids. The CDR3 here is CATRKTGTRETQYF. The CDR3 DNA is TGTGCCACCCGAAAAACAGGGACCCGGGAGACCCAGTACTTC.

This clonotype has a handful of counts. This chain joins TRBV6-5 and TRBJ2-5, with 10 bases lining up with TRBD2. Germline V lookup: CDR1 MNHEY, CDR2 SVGAGI. The CDR3 consists of 16 residues. The V and J ends lost 4 bases and 5 bases, in that order; junction bases with no gene match: 10. The CDR3 loop is CASSSWGAGGGETQYF. For the CDR3, the DNA is TGTGCCAGCAGTTCCTGGGGAGCGGGGGGGGGGGAGACCCAGTACTTC.

This clonotype has just a few counts. The J gene is TRBJ2-5, the V gene TRBV10-3; 9 bases align to TRBD2. V shed 2 bases and J 5 bases; nucleotides not matched to a gene: 9. This CDR3 comprises 16 residues. CDR1 is ENHRY, CDR2 SYGVKD, per germline. In DNA form, the CDR3 reads TGTGCCATCAGTGAGGCCAGCGGGAGGAGTTTTGAGACCCAGTACTTC. Translation: CAISEASGRSFETQYF.

This sequence joins TRBV19 and TRBJ2-5, with 8 bases fitting TRBD2. This CDR3 has 13 amino acids. CDR1 and CDR2 from the germline V gene are LNHDA and SQIVND (reference sequence). Losses at the gene ends were 11 bases for V and 3 bases for J; bases not matched to a gene: 8. CDR3 in DNA: TGTGCCTCCAGGACTAGCAGAGAAGAGACCCAGTACTTC. This codes for CASRTSREETQYF.

The V gene is TRBV19, the J gene TRBJ1-2; tentatively, D is TRBD1 (5 bases). This CDR3 has 13 amino acids. Germline V gene data show CDR1 as LNHDA and CDR2 as SQIVND (reference sequence). With 3 bases removed from V and 4 bases from J, the gap between germline ends came to 9 bases. The CDR3 protein is CASSIKGIYGYTF. DNA for the CDR3: TGTGCCAGTAGTATTAAGGGGATCTATGGCTACACCTTC.

This clonotype was recorded at least ten times. The chain joins TRBV25-1 to TRBJ2-3; 7 nucleotides agree with TRBD1. V shed 2 bases and J 2 bases; nucleotides not matched to a gene: 1. CDR1 is MGHDK and CDR2 is SYGVNS in the germline V gene. CDR3 length: 14 amino acids. The chain's CDR3 is CASSEQGDTDTQYF. The CDR3 DNA sequence: TGTGCCAGCAGTGAACAGGGGGACACAGATACGCAGTATTTT.